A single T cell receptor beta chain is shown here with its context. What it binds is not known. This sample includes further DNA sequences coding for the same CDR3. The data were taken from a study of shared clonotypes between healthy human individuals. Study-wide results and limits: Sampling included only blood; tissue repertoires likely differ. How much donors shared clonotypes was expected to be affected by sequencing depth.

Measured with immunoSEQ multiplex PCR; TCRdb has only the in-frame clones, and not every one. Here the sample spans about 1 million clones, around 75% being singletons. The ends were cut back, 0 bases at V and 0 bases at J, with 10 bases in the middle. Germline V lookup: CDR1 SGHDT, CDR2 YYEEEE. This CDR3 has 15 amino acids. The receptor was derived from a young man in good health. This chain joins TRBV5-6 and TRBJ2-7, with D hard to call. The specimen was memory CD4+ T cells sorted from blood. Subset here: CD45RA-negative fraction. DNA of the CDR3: TGTGCCAGCAGCTTGGGGCAGGTGAGCTCCTACGAGCAGTACTTC. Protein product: CASSLGQVSSYEQYF.